This TCR beta chain derives from a study of blood T cells in healthy people across ages. Study-wide results and caveats: With unsorted PBMCs, a conclusive comparison of naive versus antigen-experienced cells was not possible. Unknown donor CMV status possibly confounded expanded clonotype changes. A greater number of naive CD4+ cells and higher diversity distinguished long-lived donors from aged donors.

Points on this clonotype: Its antigen remains unidentified.

Every donor provided 9.5 to 10 milliliters of peripheral blood. The J segment lost 6 bases and the V segment lost 6 bases, leaving 8 bases of the junction unmatched. The germline CDR1 and CDR2 sequences are MDHEN and SYDVKM. This CDR3 is 15 amino acids long. A second PCR of about 6 to 12 cycles used a sample-barcoded 5' primer and a J-beta primer mix. MiXCR, applied by TCRdb to the 5' RACE reads, yields one record per CDR3 protein. This repertoire shows 1.5 million to 2 million distinct CDR3 sequences, roughly 50% found once; its top ten account for over 2%. Sequences were obtained from blood. The clonotype was recovered from a woman between 40 and 55 years old in good health. The J gene is TRBJ2-1, the V gene TRBV28; TRBD2 aligns across 10 bases. In DNA form, the CDR3 reads TGTGCCAGCAGGGGAGCGGGGGGGAAGTTCAATGAGCAGTTCTTC. Encoded protein: CASRGAGGKFNEQFF. Together with reference TRBV28 and TRBJ2-1, the CDR3 gives the full variable domain: DVKVTQSSRYLVKRTGEKVFLECVQDMDHENMFWYRQDPGLGLRLIYFSYDVKMKEKGDIPEGYSVSREKKERFSLILESASTNQTSMYLCASRGAGGKFNEQFFGPGTRLTVL.